Listed below are T cell receptor beta chains from one sample, sequenced in a study of regulatory T cells in long-lasting Graves disease. MiXCR, applied by TCRdb to the multiplex PCR reads, yields one record per CDR3 protein. Here the sample spans over 350,000 distinct CDR3 sequences, approximately 15% being singletons. The sample was also reused in another study, on T cells in Graves' hyperthyroidism and ophthalmopathy.

The sample here was peripheral blood mononuclear cells (PBMCs), taken at new diagnosis, from a patient treated with antithyroid drugs. Every receptor here comes from a woman in her thirties or forties with Graves disease. Both conserved end residues are part of each CDR3. The D gene is left open where the match is weak. A row's size may be missing; if present it is once, few, many or a size class.

>.|.|TRBJ1-5|TRBV30
TGTGCCTGGAGTCTCGGGCCCTCCAATCAGCCCCAGCATTTT
CAWSLGPSNQPQHF
>TRBD2|many|TRBJ2-1|TRBV20-1
TGCAGTGCTAGACCCAGACTAGCGGGATACAATGAGCAGTTCTTC
CSARPRLAGYNEQFF
>.|many|TRBJ2-5|TRBV11-2
TGTGCCAGCAGCTTAGAGTTCCAGACCCAAGAGACCCAGTACTTC
CASSLEFQTQETQYF
>.|many|TRBJ2-1|TRBV29-1
TGCAGCGTTGGTATATACAATGAGCAGTTCTTC
CSVGIYNEQFF
>.|.|TRBJ1-1|TRBV19
TGTGCCAGTAGTCCAAGACACGGTGAAGCTTTCTTT
CASSPRHGEAFF
>.|many|TRBJ2-5|TRBV7-9
TGTGCCAGCAGCTTAGCGGAGGGGGCTATTGGAGAGACCCAGTACTTC
CASSLAEGAIGETQYF
>.|many|TRBJ2-7|TRBV12-5
TGTGCTAGTGGTTTGGTACTCGGGTTAGCCTACGAGCAGTACTTC
CASGLVLGLAYEQYF
>.|few|TRBJ2-1|TRBV10-1
TGCGCCAGCAGCCCCACAAGGAGCGGGTTCTCCTACAATGAGCAGTTCTTC
CASSPTRSGFSYNEQFF
>.|.|TRBJ2-1|TRBV4-1
TGCGCCAGCAGCTCCGAAAATCGTGGGAGCTCCTACAATGAGCAGTTCTTC
CASSSENRGSSYNEQFF
>.|.|TRBJ2-7|TRBV4-2
TGTGCCAGCAGCCAAGATGCAGGGTACGAGCAGTACTTC
CASSQDAGYEQYF
>.|.|TRBJ2-7|TRBV4-2
TGTGCCAGCGGACCGGGCGGGGACAGCCTCTCCTACGAGCAGTACTTC
CASGPGGDSLSYEQYF
>TRBD2|many|TRBJ2-1|TRBV11-2
TGTGCCAGCAGCTCAATGACTAGCGGGATCATGAATGAGCAGTTCTTC
CASSSMTSGIMNEQFF
>.|few|TRBJ2-5|TRBV28
TGTGCCAGCAGCCCCGATGTGGAGCGGCTCCAAGAGACCCAGTACTTC
CASSPDVERLQETQYF
>TRBD1|.|TRBJ1-4|TRBV13
TGTGCCAGCAGTTCGACAGGGGAAGGATCTAATGAAAAACTGTTTTTT
CASSSTGEGSNEKLFF
>.|many|TRBJ1-5|TRBV12-3/TRBV12-4
TGTGCCAGCAGTTTATCGAGGGGGCAGCCCCAGCATTTT
CASSLSRGQPQHF
>TRBD2|many|TRBJ2-1|TRBV7-3
TGTGCCAGCAGCCCCCCCGGGACTAGAAACAATGAGCAGTTCTTC
CASSPPGTRNNEQFF
>.|many|TRBJ2-2|TRBV28
TGTGCCAGCAGCCCCTTACTAGTCCGATTTGAGGACACCGGGGAGCTGTTTTTT
CASSPLLVRFEDTGELFF
>.|.|TRBJ2-7|TRBV5-5
TGTGCCAGCAGCCGAAAAACAGGGCCCTACGAGCAGTACTTC
CASSRKTGPYEQYF
>.|once|TRBJ2-4|TRBV11-2
TGTGCCAGCAGCTTAGTTGAAAACATTCAGTACTTC
CASSLVENIQYF
>.|many|TRBJ2-1|TRBV7-8
TGTGCCAGCAGCGTCTTTCTCAGCGGGTCCTACAATGAGCAGTTCTTC
CASSVFLSGSYNEQFF
>.|.|TRBJ2-3|TRBV20-1
TGCAGTGCCCAGCACAGGGCCTCCACAGATACGCAGTATTTT
CSAQHRASTDTQYF
>.|many|TRBJ2-5|TRBV2
TGTGCCAGCAGTGCGGGCCAAGAGACCCAGTACTTC
CASSAGQETQYF